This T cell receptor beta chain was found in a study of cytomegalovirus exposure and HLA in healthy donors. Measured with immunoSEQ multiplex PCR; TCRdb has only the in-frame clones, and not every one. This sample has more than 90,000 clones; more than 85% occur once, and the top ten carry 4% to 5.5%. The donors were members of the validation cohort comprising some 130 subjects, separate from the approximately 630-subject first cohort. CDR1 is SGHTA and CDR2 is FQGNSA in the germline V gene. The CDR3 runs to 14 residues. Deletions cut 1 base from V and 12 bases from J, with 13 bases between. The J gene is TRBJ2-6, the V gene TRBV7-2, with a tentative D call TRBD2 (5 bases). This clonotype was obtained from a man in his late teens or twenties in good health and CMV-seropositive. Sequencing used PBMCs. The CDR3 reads CASSLGGGEGVLTF. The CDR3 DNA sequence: TGTGCCAGCAGCTTAGGAGGAGGAGAGGGCGTCCTGACTTTC.